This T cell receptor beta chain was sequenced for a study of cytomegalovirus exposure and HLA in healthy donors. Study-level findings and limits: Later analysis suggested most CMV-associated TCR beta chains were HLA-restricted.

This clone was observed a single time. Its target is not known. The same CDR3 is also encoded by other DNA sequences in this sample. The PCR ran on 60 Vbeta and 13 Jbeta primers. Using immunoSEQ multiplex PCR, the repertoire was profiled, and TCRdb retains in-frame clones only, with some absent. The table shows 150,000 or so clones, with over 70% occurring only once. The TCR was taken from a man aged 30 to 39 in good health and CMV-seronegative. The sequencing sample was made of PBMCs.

The chain's CDR3 is CASSLEGPRPHTF. The CDR3 DNA is TGTGCCAGCAGCCTAGAGGGGCCTAGGCCTCACACCTTC. V gene TRBV7-8 combines with J gene TRBJ1-2; D perhaps matches TRBD1 (5 bases). Germline CDR1 and CDR2: SGHVS and FQNEAQ. This CDR3 is built from 13 residues. Trimming pared 5 bases from V and 12 bases from J, leaving 19 bases between.